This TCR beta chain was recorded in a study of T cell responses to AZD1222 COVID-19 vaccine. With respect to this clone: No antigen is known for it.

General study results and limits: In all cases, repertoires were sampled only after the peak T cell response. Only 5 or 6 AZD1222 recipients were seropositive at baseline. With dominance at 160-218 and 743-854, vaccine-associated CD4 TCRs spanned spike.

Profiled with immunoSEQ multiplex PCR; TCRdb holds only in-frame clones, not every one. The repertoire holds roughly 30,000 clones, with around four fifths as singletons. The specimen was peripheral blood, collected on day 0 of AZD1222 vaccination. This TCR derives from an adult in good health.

The CDR3 bases are TGTGCCAGCAGGTCGATAACGAGTGGGAATCAGCCCCAGCATTTT. Translation: CASRSITSGNQPQHF. This chain uses TRBV28 with TRBJ1-5, with D hard to call. Germline CDR1 reads MDHEN; CDR2 reads SYDVKM. This CDR3 is 15 amino acids long. V shed 6 bases and J shed 4 bases, with 16 bases lying between them. Filled out from reference TRBV28 and TRBJ1-5, the complete variable domain reads DVKVTQSSRYLVKRTGEKVFLECVQDMDHENMFWYRQDPGLGLRLIYFSYDVKMKEKGDIPEGYSVSREKKERFSLILESASTNQTSMYLCASRSITSGNQPQHFGDGTRLSIL.